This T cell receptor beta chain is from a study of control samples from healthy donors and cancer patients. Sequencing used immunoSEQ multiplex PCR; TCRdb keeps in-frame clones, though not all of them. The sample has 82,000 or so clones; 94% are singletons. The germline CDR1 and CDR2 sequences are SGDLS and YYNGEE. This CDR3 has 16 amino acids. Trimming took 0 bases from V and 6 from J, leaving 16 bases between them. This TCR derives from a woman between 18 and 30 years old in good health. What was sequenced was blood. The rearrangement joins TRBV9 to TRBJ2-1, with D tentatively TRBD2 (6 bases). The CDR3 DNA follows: TGTGCCAGCAGCGTAGGAGGAGGCAGCGGGTCCAATGAGCAGTTCTTC. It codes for CASSVGGGSGSNEQFF. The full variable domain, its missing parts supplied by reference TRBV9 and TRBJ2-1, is DSGVTQTPKHLITATGQRVTLRCSPRSGDLSVYWYQQSLDQGLQFLIQYYNGEERAKGNILERFSAQQFPDLHSELNLSSLELGDSALYFCASSVGGGSGSNEQFFGPGTRLTVL.